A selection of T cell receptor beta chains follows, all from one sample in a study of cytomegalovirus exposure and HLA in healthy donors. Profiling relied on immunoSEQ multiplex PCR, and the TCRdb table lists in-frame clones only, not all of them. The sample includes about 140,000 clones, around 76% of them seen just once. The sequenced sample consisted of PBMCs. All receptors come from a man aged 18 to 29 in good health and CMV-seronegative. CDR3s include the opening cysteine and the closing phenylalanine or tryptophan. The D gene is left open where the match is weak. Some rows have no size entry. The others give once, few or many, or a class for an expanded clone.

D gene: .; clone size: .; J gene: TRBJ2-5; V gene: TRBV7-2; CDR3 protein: CASSLGGLGQETQYF; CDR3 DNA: TGTGCCAGCAGCTTAGGGGGCTTGGGCCAAGAGACCCAGTACTTC
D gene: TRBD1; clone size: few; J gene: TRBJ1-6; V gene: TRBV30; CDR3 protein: CANRGRGSPLHF; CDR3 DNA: TGTGCCAACAGGGGGCGCGGGTCACCCCTCCACTTT
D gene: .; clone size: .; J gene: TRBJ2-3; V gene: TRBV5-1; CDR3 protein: CASSPGHSTDTQYF; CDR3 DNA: TGCGCCAGCAGCCCGGGACATAGCACAGATACGCAGTATTTT
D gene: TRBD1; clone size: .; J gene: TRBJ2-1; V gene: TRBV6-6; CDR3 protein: CASSYYEGQGVIF; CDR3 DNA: TGTGCCAGCAGTTACTATGAAGGACAGGGGGTGATCTTC
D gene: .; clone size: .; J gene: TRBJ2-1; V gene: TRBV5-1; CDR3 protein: CASTTFDPGDGSYNEQFF; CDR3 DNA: TGCGCCAGCACGACGTTTGATCCGGGGGACGGCTCCTACAATGAGCAGTTCTTC
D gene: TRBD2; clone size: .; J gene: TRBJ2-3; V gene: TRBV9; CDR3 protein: CASSVGLAPGTDTQYF; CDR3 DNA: TGTGCCAGCAGCGTAGGACTAGCGCCCGGCACAGATACGCAGTATTTT
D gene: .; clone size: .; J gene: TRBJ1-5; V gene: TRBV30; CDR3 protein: CAWSRGLNQPQHF; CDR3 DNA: TGTGCCTGGAGTAGAGGGCTAAATCAGCCCCAGCATTTT
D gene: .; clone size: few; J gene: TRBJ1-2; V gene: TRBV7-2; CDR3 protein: CASSSHQGLGYTF; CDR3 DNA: TGTGCCAGCAGCTCCCACCAGGGGTTGGGCTACACCTTC
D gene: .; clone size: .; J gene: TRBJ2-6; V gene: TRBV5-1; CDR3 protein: CASSLPGLSSGANVLTF; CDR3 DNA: TGCGCCAGCAGCCTACCGGGACTTAGCTCTGGGGCCAACGTCCTGACTTTC
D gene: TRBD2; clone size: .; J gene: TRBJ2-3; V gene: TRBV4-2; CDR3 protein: CASSQVAGGTVTQYF; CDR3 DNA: TGTGCCAGCAGCCAAGTAGCGGGAGGAACTGTTACGCAGTATTTT
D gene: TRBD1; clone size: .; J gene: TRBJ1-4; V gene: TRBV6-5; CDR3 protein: CASSPDRTPEKLFF; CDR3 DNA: TGTGCCAGCAGTCCGGACAGGACCCCCGAAAAACTGTTTTTT
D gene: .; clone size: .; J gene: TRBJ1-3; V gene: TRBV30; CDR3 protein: CAWAGGNTIYF; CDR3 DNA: TGTGCCTGGGCGGGTGGAAACACCATATATTTT
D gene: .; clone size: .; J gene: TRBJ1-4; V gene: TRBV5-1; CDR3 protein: CASSLGTGNEKLFF; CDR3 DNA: TGCGCCAGCAGCTTGGGAACAGGGAACGAAAAACTGTTTTTT
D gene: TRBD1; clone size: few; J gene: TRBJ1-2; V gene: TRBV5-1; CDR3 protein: CASSPSTGEGYGYTF; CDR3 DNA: TGCGCCAGCAGCCCATCGACAGGGGAAGGCTATGGCTACACCTTC
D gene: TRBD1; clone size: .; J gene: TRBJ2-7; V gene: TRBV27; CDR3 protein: CASRMTGVYYEQYF; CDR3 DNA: TGTGCCAGCAGAATGACAGGGGTTTACTACGAGCAGTACTTC
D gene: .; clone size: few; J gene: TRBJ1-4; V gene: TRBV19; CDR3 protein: CASRKTYRGEKLFF; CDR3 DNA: TGTGCCAGCCGAAAGACATACCGAGGGGAAAAACTGTTTTTT
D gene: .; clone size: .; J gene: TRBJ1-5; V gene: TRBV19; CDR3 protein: CASTRAGGGGQPQHF; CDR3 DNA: TGTGCCAGTACCCGTGCGGGCGGGGGAGGCCAGCCCCAGCATTTT
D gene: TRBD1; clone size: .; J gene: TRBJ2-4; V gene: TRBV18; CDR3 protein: CASSPGTGGAKNIQYF; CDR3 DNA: TGTGCCAGCTCACCCGGGACAGGGGGAGCCAAAAACATTCAGTACTTC
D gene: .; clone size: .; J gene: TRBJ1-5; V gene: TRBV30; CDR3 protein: CAWSVNSWGSQPQHF; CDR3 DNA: TGTGCCTGGAGTGTAAATAGTTGGGGCTCTCAGCCCCAGCATTTT
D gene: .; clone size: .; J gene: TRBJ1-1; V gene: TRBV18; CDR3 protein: CASSPGRDLTEAFF; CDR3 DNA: TGTGCCAGCTCACCGGGCCGGGACTTGACTGAAGCTTTCTTT
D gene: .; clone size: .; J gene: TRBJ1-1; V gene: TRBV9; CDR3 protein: CASSVLPISNTEAFF; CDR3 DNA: TGTGCCAGCAGCGTGCTACCAATCTCGAACACTGAAGCTTTCTTT
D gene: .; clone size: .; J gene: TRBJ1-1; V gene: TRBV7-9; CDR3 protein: CASSYSNTEAFF; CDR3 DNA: TGTGCCAGCTCTTATTCGAACACTGAAGCTTTCTTT
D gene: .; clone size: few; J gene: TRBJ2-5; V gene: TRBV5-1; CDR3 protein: CASSSGVQETQYF; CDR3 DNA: TGCGCCAGCAGCTCAGGGGTCCAAGAGACCCAGTACTTC
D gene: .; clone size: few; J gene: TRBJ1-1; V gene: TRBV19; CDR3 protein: CASTTPGTEAFF; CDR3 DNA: TGTGCCAGTACCACCCCGGGAACTGAAGCTTTCTTT
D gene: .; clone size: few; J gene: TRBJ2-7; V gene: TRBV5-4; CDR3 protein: CASSGVGDEQYF; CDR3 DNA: TGTGCCAGCAGCGGCGTCGGGGACGAGCAGTACTTC
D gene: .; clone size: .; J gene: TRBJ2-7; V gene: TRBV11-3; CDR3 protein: CASSHLAADEQYF; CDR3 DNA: TGTGCCAGCAGCCATCTAGCTGCGGACGAGCAGTACTTC